The rows below give T cell receptor beta chains drawn from one sample of a study of T cells in Graves' hyperthyroidism and ophthalmopathy. TCRdb used MiXCR to reprocess the multiplex PCR reads, holding one entry per CDR3 protein. The sample shows roughly 520,000 distinct CDR3 sequences, roughly a quarter of them seen only once. Sequences were obtained from blood. The receptors originated from a woman aged 25 to 45 with Graves' ophthalmopathy. The CDR3 runs from the conserved cysteine through the conserved F or W. The order of the fields is V gene, clone size, CDR3 protein. Clone size is given for some rows only: seen once, a few or many times, or a class if the clone is expanded.

>TRBV6-5|few
CASSFGTLQGPSSYNSPLHF
>TRBV19|many
CASSIPKRMNTEAFF
>TRBV12-3/TRBV12-4|many
CASSLDQGETEAFF
>TRBV2|few
CASREPVGGLANAYEQYF
>TRBV5-1|many
CASSLVDSGVRTDTQYF
>TRBV18|many
CASSLPGTGETQYF
>TRBV12-3/TRBV12-4|NA
CASRIRDREAEQYF
>TRBV20-1|many
CSASLNTGELFF
>TRBV6-5|many
CASRGPGNTIYF
>TRBV6-5|many
CASSYSKAGELFF
>TRBV28|NA
CASSLNAGNHQPQHF
>TRBV20-1|NA
CSARLDVTYELYF
>TRBV7-3|many
CASSQGTSETQYF
>TRBV12-3/TRBV12-4|few
CASAGTGTNQPQHF
>TRBV29-1|many
CSVEAGQDQPQHF
>TRBV20-1|NA
CSARGGTAHYGYTF
>TRBV11-1|NA
CASSLAFTVANYGYTF
>TRBV6-1|few
CASSNVPGLAGGTRYF
>TRBV12-3/TRBV12-4|many
CATTRGEFNYGYTF
>TRBV20-1|NA
CSARVGDSPLHF
>TRBV20-1|NA
CSARPGYEQYF
>TRBV6-2/TRBV6-3|NA
CASRGGRLNTEAFF
>TRBV15|NA
CATSGIGAGGEAFF
>TRBV28|many
CASRAAPGFKFYEQYF
>TRBV2|once
CASTREENTEAFF
>TRBV24-1|many
CATSSTGGVETQYF